The 24 T cell receptor beta chains in this list originate from one sample, sequenced in a study of shared clonotypes between healthy human individuals (dated by TCRdb to the early 2020s). The library came from the immunoSEQ multiplex PCR assay. In TCRdb, the immuneACCESS table is reduced to in-frame sequences with V and J assigned. These tables do not hold every clone; where another copy was compared, an unresolved V gene accounts for under half, and the others remain unexplained. For this sample there are about 380,000 clones; approximately 96% appear just once. 0.32% of the sample belongs to the ten largest clones. The sample consisted of memory CD8+ T cells sorted from blood. In the paper's terms, the cell subset or site label means: CD45RO+ cells pooled with CCR7-negative TemRA cells. Receptor source: a man aged 25 to 40 in good health.

The chain is built from TRBV7-2 and TRBJ1-5; D not certain. This CDR3 comprises 13 residues. The germline V and J ends were trimmed by 0 bases and 3 bases, with 3 bases remaining between them. The germline V gene has CDR1 SGHTA and CDR2 FQGNSA. The CDR3 protein is CASSLANNQPQHF. The CDR3 DNA reads as TGTGCCAGCAGCTTAGCCAACAATCAGCCCCAGCATTTT.

The genes are TRBV6-1 and TRBJ2-1, with a weak D call TRBD1 (7 bases). This CDR3 has 19 residues. V was cut by 0 bases and J by 0 bases, with 18 bases left in between. CDR1 MNHNS and CDR2 SASEGT come from the germline V gene. This chain's CDR3 is CASSEARGATGSSYNEQFF. The CDR3 DNA reads TGTGCCAGCAGTGAAGCCAGGGGGGCGACAGGGAGCTCCTACAATGAGCAGTTCTTC.

A single count supports this clone. The J gene is TRBJ2-1, the V gene TRBV4-1; TRBD2 agrees at 11 bases. Germline CDR1 reads MGHRA; CDR2 reads YSYEKL. The CDR3 sequence is 13 residues long. The CDR3 coding sequence is TGCGGCACGAGAGGGACTAGCGGAGGGGAGCAGTTCTTC. This codes for CGTRGTSGGEQFF.

The chain has TRBV2 and TRBJ2-7, with 12 positions matching TRBD2. The germline V gene has CDR1 SNHLY and CDR2 FYNNEI. V was clipped by 6 bases and J by 5 bases; unmatched bases: 8. This CDR3 has 15 residues. The CDR3 loop is CASRRLAGDPHEQYF. In DNA form, the CDR3 reads TGTGCCAGCAGGCGACTAGCGGGAGACCCCCACGAGCAGTACTTC.

The gene calls are TRBV5-1 and TRBJ2-7; tentatively, D is TRBD2 (5 bases). The V and J ends lost 2 bases and 0 bases respectively, with 9 bases between them. CDR1 is SGHRS and CDR2 is YFSETQ in the germline V gene. The CDR3 runs to 14 residues. This CDR3 is CASSFERSSYEQYF. The CDR3 nucleotides are TGCGCCAGCAGCTTTGAGCGGAGCTCCTACGAGCAGTACTTC.

As concerns this clone: The sample contains more than one DNA sequence encoding this CDR3. The rearrangement joins TRBV6-1 to TRBJ1-5; D gene ambiguous. The germline CDR1 and CDR2 sequences are MNHNS and SASEGT. CDR3 size: 12 residues. V shed 3 bases and J shed 1 base, with 1 base lying between them. The CDR3 region is CASSDSNQPQHF. The CDR3 region has the DNA TGTGCCAGCAGTGACAGCAATCAGCCCCAGCATTTT.

The V and J genes are TRBV20-1 and TRBJ2-1; the D is unclear. V lost 3 bases and J 6 bases, leaving 6 bases between the germline ends. Germline lookup yields CDR1 DFQATT and CDR2 SNEGSKA (reference sequence). The CDR3 loop spans 11 amino acids. The CDR3 loop is CSASPGNEQFF. The CDR3 nucleotides read TGCAGTGCTAGTCCAGGCAATGAGCAGTTCTTC.

Notes on this clone: The same CDR3 arises from other DNA sequences in this sample as well. The rearrangement links TRBV11-2 to TRBJ2-7; 7 nucleotides align to TRBD2. CDR3 length: 15 amino acids. Germline V lookup: CDR1 SGHAT, CDR2 FQNNGV. V trimming: 1 base; J trimming: 4 bases; junction bases outside the gene matches: 7. The CDR3 region has the DNA TGTGCCAGCAGCTTAGTTGGACTAGGGGTATACGAGCAGTACTTC. It translates to CASSLVGLGVYEQYF. The full variable domain, with the rest looked up from reference TRBV11-2 and TRBJ2-7, is EAGVAQSPRYKIIEKRQSVAFWCNPISGHATLYWYQQILGQGPKLLIQFQNNGVVDDSQLPKDRFSAERLKGVDSTLKIQPAKLEDSAVYLCASSLVGLGVYEQYFGPGTRLTVT.

This clone was counted a single time. The chain carries TRBV4-2 and TRBJ2-5; TRBD1 matches 7 bases. V shed 4 bases and J 4 bases; nucleotides not matched to a gene: 12. CDR1 LGHNA and CDR2 YNFKEQ come from the germline V gene. This CDR3 is 16 amino acids long. The CDR3 region is CASSRRTGAARETQYF. The CDR3 nucleotides are TGTGCCAGCAGCCGCAGAACAGGGGCGGCTCGAGAGACCCAGTACTTC.

J is TRBJ2-1 and V is TRBV6-5; TRBD2 might be the D (5 bases). The V gene lost 5 bases and the J gene lost 6 bases, with 8 bases spanning the gap. Per the germline V gene, CDR1 is MNHEY and CDR2 is SVGAGI. This CDR3 is 12 amino acids long. CDR3 region: CASSTSFNEQFF. CDR3 nucleotides: TGTGCCAGCAGTACTAGTTTCAATGAGCAGTTCTTC.

The chain links TRBV19 to TRBJ2-7; a weak D match, TRBD1 (6 bases). The CDR3 length is 16 residues. The ends were cut back, 7 bases at V and 3 bases at J, with 22 bases in the middle. CDR1 and CDR2 (germline): LNHDA, SQIVND (reference sequence). CDR3 sequence: CASIRGTTPSFYEQYF. CDR3 bases: TGTGCCAGTATTAGGGGGACGACTCCTTCATTCTACGAGCAGTACTTC.

The chain employs TRBV27 and TRBJ2-5, with a tentative D call TRBD1 (6 bases). V was cut by 3 bases and J by 5 bases, with 10 bases left in between. Germline V gene data show CDR1 as MNHEY and CDR2 as SMNVEV (reference sequence). The CDR3 is 13 amino acids. The CDR3 region is CASSLGAEETQYF. The CDR3 DNA sequence: TGTGCCAGCAGTTTGGGGGCGGAGGAGACCCAGTACTTC.

The chain employs TRBV2 and TRBJ1-1; D is uncertain. Germline CDR1 is SNHLY and CDR2 is FYNNEI. The CDR3 is 14 residues long. V was pared by 7 bases and J by 2 bases, with 14 bases between. Written as DNA, the CDR3 is TGTGCCAGCATTCCCGGAACCCTTAACACTGAAGCTTTCTTT. It is translated as CASIPGTLNTEAFF.

V and J are TRBV15 and TRBJ2-7, with TRBD1 matching over 8 bases. Germline lookup yields CDR1 LNHNV and CDR2 YYDKDF (reference sequence). CDR3 length equals 15 residues. V was pared by 1 base and J by 4 bases, with 6 bases of the junction left unmatched. The CDR3 bases are TGTGCCACCAGCAGAGTCGGGACAGGAGGGTACGAGCAGTACTTC. Its translation: CATSRVGTGGYEQYF.

V gene TRBV7-8 combines with J gene TRBJ2-7, with 8 bases that match TRBD2. This CDR3 has 16 amino acids. Germline V gives CDR1 SGHVS, CDR2 FQNEAQ. V shed 1 base and J 2 bases; nucleotides not matched to a gene: 7. The CDR3 protein is CASSLVGGGLAYEQYF. CDR3 sequence (DNA): TGTGCCAGCAGCTTAGTAGGGGGGGGACTAGCCTACGAGCAGTACTTC. The whole variable domain, remainder taken from reference TRBV7-8 and TRBJ2-7, is GAGVSQSPRYKVAKRGQDVALRCDPISGHVSLFWYQQALGQGPEFLTYFQNEAQLDKSGLPSDRFFAERPEGSVSTLKIQRTQQEDSAVYLCASSLVGGGLAYEQYFGPGTRLTVT.

Comments on this clone: Relative to the germline gene, one junction end is altered; a read error may explain this. The chain has TRBV6-6 and TRBJ2-7; D call uncertain. The germline V gene has CDR1 MNHNY and CDR2 SVGAGI (reference sequence). CDR3 length: 11 residues. CDR3 sequence: CASSYGGIENF. In nucleotides, the CDR3 is TGTGCCAGCAGTTACGGCGGTATCGAAAACTTC.

This clone showed up just once. V usage is TRBV7-2 and J usage is TRBJ2-5; D call uncertain. From germline, CDR1 is SGHTA and CDR2 FQGNSA. Trimming took off 5 bases at V and 2 bases at J, with 9 bases between the two ends. The CDR3 spans 13 residues. In nucleotides, the CDR3 is TGTGCCAGCAGCCCACGTCCTCAAGAGACCCAGTACTTC. Translated: CASSPRPQETQYF.

The chain recombines TRBV7-9 with TRBJ2-7; 10 bases align to TRBD2. The CDR3 has 16 amino acids. The J segment lost 5 bases and the V segment lost 3 bases, leaving 10 bases of the junction unmatched. CDR1 is SEHNR, CDR2 FQNEAQ, per germline (reference sequence). Written as DNA, the CDR3 is TGTGCCAGCAGCTTGTTCAGCGGGAGGGCCTCTGACGAGCAGTACTTC. Residues: CASSLFSGRASDEQYF. The complete variable domain, with remaining parts taken from reference TRBV7-9 and TRBJ2-7, reads DTGVSQNPRHKITKRGQNVTFRCDPISEHNRLYWYRQTLGQGPEFLTYFQNEAQLEKSRLLSDRFSAERPKGSFSTLEIQRTEQGDSAMYLCASSLFSGRASDEQYFGPGTRLTVT.

The chain employs TRBV5-5 and TRBJ1-4; D is undetermined. This CDR3 has 15 residues. The V gene lost 0 bases and the J gene lost 7 bases, with 13 bases spanning the gap. Per germline, CDR1 SGHKS and CDR2 YYEKEE (reference sequence). CDR3 region: CASSLEAGIPEKLFF. CDR3 bases: TGTGCCAGCAGCTTGGAGGCGGGGATCCCTGAAAAACTGTTTTTT.

The chain joins TRBV28 to TRBJ2-3; D ambiguous. Germline V gene sequence: CDR1 MDHEN, CDR2 SYDVKM. V was trimmed by 7 bases and J by 1 base, leaving 6 bases between them. The CDR3 extends over 12 amino acids. This CDR3 is CASNRRTDTQYF. CDR3 nucleotides: TGTGCCAGCAACCGGCGCACAGATACGCAGTATTTT.

V and J are TRBV28 and TRBJ2-7; 7 bases agree with TRBD2. From germline, CDR1 is MDHEN and CDR2 SYDVKM. The junction had 11 bases not matched to a gene; V was cut back by 5 bases and J by 1 base. The CDR3 covers 16 residues. In nucleotides, the CDR3 is TGTGCCAGCAGTAGCGCGGGAGTTAACTTGTCCTACGAGCAGTACTTC. It translates to CASSSAGVNLSYEQYF.

This chain links TRBV21-1 with TRBJ2-1; no check of the table's D call, TRBD2, against the DNA was made. TRBV21-1 is designated a pseudogene. The CDR3 runs to 14 residues. CDR3 nucleotides: TGTGCCAGCATAACACCCCCGGGGTGGGATGAGCAGTTCTTC. Translated, it gives CASITPPGWDEQFF.

Here the CDR3 reads CASNLQGGTNGELFF. CDR3 nucleotides: TGTGCCAGCAATCTACAGGGAGGGACTAACGGGGAGCTGTTTTTT. This sequence joins TRBV6-5 and TRBJ2-2; weak D call: TRBD2 (7 bases). This CDR3 comprises 15 residues. Germline lookup yields CDR1 MNHEY and CDR2 SVGAGI. Deletions cut 7 bases from V and 7 bases from J, with 19 bases between.

V gene TRBV27 combines with J gene TRBJ2-7, with TRBD2 matching over 8 bases. Germline values: CDR1 MNHEY, CDR2 SMNVEV (reference sequence). CDR3 size: 15 residues. The trim removed 3 bases at V and 0 bases at J, leaving 4 bases unmatched. The chain's CDR3 is CASSFKRGSSYEQYF. The CDR3 DNA sequence: TGTGCCAGCAGTTTTAAGCGGGGGTCCTCCTACGAGCAGTACTTC.